One and the same sample provided the 12 T cell receptor beta chains below, sequenced in a study of blood T cell repertoires in COVID-19 (dated by TCRdb to 2018 to 2021). Library preparation employed the immunoSEQ multiplex PCR assay. As stored in TCRdb, this immuneACCESS dataset retains in-frame rearrangements with V and J assigned. A fraction of the clones does not appear; measured against another copy, unresolved V genes explain less than half of the discrepancy, and the remainder lacks a known reason. This sample comprises hundreds of thousands of clones, around nine tenths of them detected only once. The ten most abundant clones make up more than 0.7% of the sample. Sequencing used peripheral blood. The receptors here all came from a man aged 18 to 29 with COVID-19, enrolled during active disease.

On this clone itself: Because the CDR3's place on the DNA is in doubt, the DNA is left out and the CDR3 is given as listed by TCRdb. The rearrangement joins TRBV19 to TRBJ1-4; TRBD1 is taken as the D call from the table, unchecked against the DNA. CDR1 and CDR2 (germline): LNHDA, SQIVND (reference sequence). The CDR3 is 15 amino acids in total, end residues counted. The CDR3 is CASTSGTATNEKLFF.

This clone was seen once. The genes are TRBV2 and TRBJ2-1; TRBD1 matches at 12 bases. Germline lookup yields CDR1 SNHLY and CDR2 FYNNEI. J lost 8 bases, V lost 7 bases, and 6 bases had no gene match. The CDR3 consists of 14 residues. CDR3 sequence: CASTRDRGRDEQFF. The CDR3 bases are TGTGCCAGCACCCGGGACAGGGGGCGGGATGAGCAGTTCTTC. The whole variable domain, remainder taken from reference TRBV2 and TRBJ2-1, is EPEVTQTPSHQVTQMGQEVILRCVPISNHLYFYWYRQILGQKVEFLVSFYNNEISEKSEIFDDQFSVERPDGSNFTLKIRSTKLEDSAMYFCASTRDRGRDEQFFGPGTRLTVL.

The genes are TRBV30 and TRBJ1-2; D is unresolved. The CDR3 contains 12 residues. Trimming took 0 bases from V and 3 from J, leaving 5 bases between them. The germline gives CDR1 GTSNPN, CDR2 SVGIG (reference sequence). In nucleotides, the CDR3 is TGTGCCTGGAGTGTACAGCACTATGGCTACACCTTC. Protein sequence: CAWSVQHYGYTF.

J is TRBJ2-2 and V is TRBV19, with 8 positions matching TRBD2. Looked up from germline, CDR1 is LNHDA and CDR2 is SQIVND (reference sequence). V dropped 5 bases and J dropped 8; count of bases not matched to a gene: 7. The length of the CDR3 is 14 residues. CDR3 residues: CASSLIAGTGELFF. In nucleotides, the CDR3 is TGTGCCAGTAGTTTAATAGCGGGGACTGGGGAGCTGTTTTTT. The full variable domain, in which reference TRBV19 and TRBJ2-2 provide the parts outside the CDR3, is DGGITQSPKYLFRKEGQNVTLSCEQNLNHDAMYWYRQDPGQGLRLIYYSQIVNDFQKGDIAEGYSVSREKKESFPLTVTSAQKNPTAFYLCASSLIAGTGELFFGEGSRLTVL.

The chain combines TRBV3-1 (or the pseudogene TRBV3-2) with TRBJ2-7; D not resolved. The ends were cut back, 1 base at V and 6 bases at J, with 13 bases in the middle. This CDR3 has 14 amino acids. The germline V gene has CDR1 LGHDT and CDR2 YNNKEL (reference sequence). CDR3 in amino acids: CASSQAYRYSEQYF. The CDR3 coding sequence is TGTGCCAGCAGCCAAGCCTATCGATACAGCGAGCAGTACTTC.

CDR3 protein: CASLKLAESTDTQYF. The CDR3 DNA sequence: TGTGCCAGCTTGAAGCTAGCGGAGAGCACAGATACGCAGTATTTT. The chain couples TRBV2 to TRBJ2-3; 7 bases line up with TRBD2. CDR3 length: 15 residues. The J segment lost 0 bases and the V segment lost 8 bases, leaving 8 bases of the junction unmatched. Germline-derived CDR1 and CDR2 are SNHLY and FYNNEI.

This clone was counted a single time. This chain uses TRBV6-5 with TRBJ2-2; 10 nucleotides match TRBD1. Germline CDR1 reads MNHEY; CDR2 reads SVGAGI. The CDR3 covers 15 residues. V shed 7 bases, J shed 3 bases, and the junction held 5 bases outside the gene matches. Written as DNA, the CDR3 is TGTGCCAGCACCCGACAGGGGGCCGACACCGGGGAGCTGTTTTTT. This translates into CASTRQGADTGELFF.

The chain recombines TRBV2 with TRBJ2-5; D is possibly TRBD1 (5 bases). The CDR3 is 13 residues long. V lost 5 bases and J lost 1, with 8 bases in between. Germline loops: CDR1 SNHLY, CDR2 FYNNEI. CDR3 amino acids: CASSFQGQETQYF. The CDR3 coding sequence is TGTGCCAGCAGTTTTCAGGGCCAAGAGACCCAGTACTTC.

The rearrangement uses TRBV11-2 and TRBJ2-1; D gene unclear. Trimming left V 5 bases short and J 9 bases short, with 14 bases between. This CDR3 region has 13 residues. CDR1 and CDR2 (germline): SGHAT, FQNNGV. CDR3 amino acids: CASSPLLRIEQFF. CDR3 nucleotides: TGTGCCAGCAGCCCCCTCTTGAGAATTGAGCAGTTCTTC.

The chain combines TRBV7-8 with TRBJ2-2; TRBD1 agrees at 9 bases. This CDR3 contains 14 residues. Losses at the gene ends were 5 bases for V and 7 bases for J; bases not matched to a gene: 5. Looked up from germline, CDR1 is SGHVS and CDR2 is FQNEAQ. The CDR3 coding sequence is TGTGCCAGCAGCCCGACAGGGGGAGACGGGGAGCTGTTTTTT. It encodes CASSPTGGDGELFF. The variable domain in full, with the rest retrieved from reference TRBV7-8 and TRBJ2-2, is GAGVSQSPRYKVAKRGQDVALRCDPISGHVSLFWYQQALGQGPEFLTYFQNEAQLDKSGLPSDRFFAERPEGSVSTLKIQRTQQEDSAVYLCASSPTGGDGELFFGEGSRLTVL.

The V call is TRBV6-5, the J call TRBJ1-2, with TRBD1 identical over 7 bases. This CDR3 has 14 amino acids. Germline lookup yields CDR1 MNHEY and CDR2 SVGAGI. The trim removed 0 bases at V and 4 bases at J, leaving 2 bases unmatched. The CDR3 coding sequence is TGTGCCAGCAGTTACTCGCCAGGGGGCTATGGCTACACCTTC. Its translation: CASSYSPGGYGYTF.

The chain has TRBV2 and TRBJ1-2; D remains unclear. V gave up 4 bases and J gave up 4 bases, with 13 bases separating them. The CDR3 has 14 amino acids. CDR1 and CDR2 (germline): SNHLY, FYNNEI. CDR3 sequence (DNA): TGTGCCAGCAGTGTACTGCAGGCCTCCTATGGCTACACCTTC. It is translated as CASSVLQASYGYTF.